This entry features one T cell receptor beta chain sequence. The data stem from a study of blood T cell repertoires in COVID-19. Across the whole study: The United States, Italy and Spain supplied acute and convalescent COVID-19 samples. Sample material is recorded as cDNA or gDNA derived from T cells, B-cell-depleted T cells, or PBMCs.

Profiling relied on immunoSEQ multiplex PCR, and the TCRdb table lists in-frame clones only, not all of them. Here the sample spans some 150,000 clones, 80% being singletons. Germline CDR1 MDHEN, CDR2 SYDVKM. This CDR3 region has 14 residues. J gave up 2 bases and V 5 bases, and 5 bases lay outside the gene matches. This clonotype originated in a man between 60 and 75 years old with active or convalescent COVID-19. The chain carries TRBV28 and TRBJ1-1; TRBD1 agrees at 7 bases. Sequencing was performed on peripheral blood. Here the CDR3 DNA reads TGTGCCAGCAGTCCGGGACAGAGAAACACTGAAGCTTTCTTT. This gives the protein CASSPGQRNTEAFF. Filled out from reference TRBV28 and TRBJ1-1, the complete variable domain reads DVKVTQSSRYLVKRTGEKVFLECVQDMDHENMFWYRQDPGLGLRLIYFSYDVKMKEKGDIPEGYSVSREKKERFSLILESASTNQTSMYLCASSPGQRNTEAFFGQGTRLTVV.